These 10 T cell receptor beta chains share one sample of origin, sequenced in a study of blood T cell repertoires in COVID-19. Sequencing used immunoSEQ multiplex PCR; TCRdb keeps in-frame clones, though not all of them. The table records about 49,000 clones, 82% of them present only once. The sequenced material came from peripheral blood. The origin of the receptors is a woman aged 55-69 years with acute or convalescent COVID-19.

The genes are TRBV3-1 (or the pseudogene TRBV3-2) and TRBJ2-7; 9 bases align to TRBD2. V lost 2 bases to trimming and J lost 2 bases; unmatched junction nucleotides: 4. CDR1 is LGHDT, CDR2 YNNKEL, per germline (reference sequence). There are 15 residues in the CDR3. The CDR3 DNA is TGTGCCAGCAGCCAACCGGCTAGCGGGGCCTACGAGCAGTACTTC. Its translation is CASSQPASGAYEQYF.

CDR3 sequence: CASSLAGGRGAFF. DNA of the CDR3: TGTGCCAGCAGCTTAGCGGGAGGGAGGGGGGCTTTCTTT. The V call is TRBV11-2, the J call TRBJ1-1, with a tentative D call TRBD1 (6 bases). Deletions cut 1 base from V and 11 bases from J, with 14 bases between. This CDR3 has 13 amino acids. CDR1 SGHAT and CDR2 FQNNGV come from the germline V gene.

The genes are TRBV18 and TRBJ2-1, with D possibly TRBD1 on 6 matching bases. Trimming took off 3 bases at V and 6 bases at J, with 15 bases between the two ends. This CDR3 has 15 amino acids. In germline, CDR1 is KGHSH, CDR2 LQKENI. CDR3: CASSPPDRGVNEQFF. CDR3 coding DNA: TGTGCCAGCTCACCCCCGGACAGAGGGGTCAATGAGCAGTTCTTC.

This clone has more than one count but fewer than ten. The chain has TRBV4-2 and TRBJ1-4, with unresolved D. The germline V and J ends were trimmed by 1 base and 5 bases, with 11 bases remaining between them. The CDR3 is 15 amino acids. Germline V gene sequence: CDR1 LGHNA, CDR2 YNFKEQ. CDR3 sequence (DNA): TGTGCCAGCAGCCAAGGGACTGGTGGCAATGAAAAACTGTTTTTT. This codes for CASSQGTGGNEKLFF.

V usage is TRBV7-9 and J usage is TRBJ2-1; 8 nucleotides align to TRBD1. Losses at the gene ends were 3 bases for V and 8 bases for J; bases not matched to a gene: 6. The CDR3 sequence is 14 residues long. Germline values: CDR1 SEHNR, CDR2 FQNEAQ (reference sequence). For the CDR3, the DNA is TGTGCCAGCAGCTTCCCCAGGGGGCACGATGAGCAGTTCTTC. Its protein is CASSFPRGHDEQFF.

This chain connects TRBV27 to TRBJ2-2; 12 bases line up with TRBD2. Germline V gene lookup returns CDR1 MNHEY and CDR2 SMNVEV (reference sequence). V was pared by 5 bases and J by 3 bases, with 4 bases of the junction left unmatched. This CDR3 spans 16 amino acids. CDR3 protein: CASSPRLAGDTGELFF. The CDR3 nucleotides are TGTGCCAGCAGTCCCCGACTAGCGGGGGACACCGGGGAGCTGTTTTTT.

V usage is TRBV5-6 and J usage is TRBJ1-2; D remains unclear. The CDR3 sequence is 13 residues long. In germline, CDR1 is SGHDT, CDR2 YYEEEE. V dropped 4 bases and J dropped 4 bases, with 11 bases sitting between them. CDR3 coding DNA: TGTGCCAGCAGCCCAGGATCCTTCTATGGCTACACCTTC. Its protein product is CASSPGSFYGYTF.

The chain couples TRBV6-5 to TRBJ1-1; D gene uncertain. Germline V gives CDR1 MNHEY, CDR2 SVGAGI. V lost 6 bases and J 1 base, leaving 9 bases between the germline ends. The CDR3 covers 13 residues. Here the CDR3 reads CASRWTKNTEAFF. The CDR3 DNA is TGTGCCAGCAGATGGACTAAGAACACTGAAGCTTTCTTT.

The chain has TRBV20-1 and TRBJ1-5; tentatively, D is TRBD1 (6 bases). Trimming cost V 3 bases and J 0 bases, with 18 bases left between them. Germline assignment: CDR1 DFQATT and CDR2 SNEGSKA (reference sequence). There are 17 residues in the CDR3. The CDR3 here is CSASVGGSSISNQPQHF. CDR3 nucleotides: TGCAGTGCTAGTGTAGGGGGAAGCTCAATTAGCAATCAGCCCCAGCATTTT.

The rearrangement joins TRBV10-3 to TRBJ1-5, with no clear D. V lost 5 bases and J lost 1, with 12 bases in between. CDR3 size: 15 residues. In germline, CDR1 is ENHRY, CDR2 SYGVKD. CDR3: CAISSGEGSNQPQHF. The CDR3 nucleotides read TGTGCCATCAGTAGCGGGGAAGGGAGCAATCAGCCCCAGCATTTT.